This T cell receptor beta chain was recovered during a study of T cell changes during pregnancy in multiple sclerosis. Method: immunoSEQ multiplex PCR; TCRdb's copy keeps in-frame clones and lacks some. The sample lists 90,000 to 120,000 clones, about nine tenths occurring once. V was trimmed by 1 base and J by 7 bases, leaving 19 bases between them. The CDR3 has 16 residues. In germline, CDR1 is LGHNA, CDR2 YSLEER. This sample comprised peripheral blood, obtained in the third trimester of pregnancy. The chain couples TRBV4-3 to TRBJ1-2; D gene ambiguous. This receptor was obtained from a female donor in good health, enrolled as a control in a pregnancy study. CDR3 in DNA: TGCGCCAGCAGCCAAGTTCTGGAGGACCGGGGAAGTGGCTACACCTTC. Its translation is CASSQVLEDRGSGYTF.